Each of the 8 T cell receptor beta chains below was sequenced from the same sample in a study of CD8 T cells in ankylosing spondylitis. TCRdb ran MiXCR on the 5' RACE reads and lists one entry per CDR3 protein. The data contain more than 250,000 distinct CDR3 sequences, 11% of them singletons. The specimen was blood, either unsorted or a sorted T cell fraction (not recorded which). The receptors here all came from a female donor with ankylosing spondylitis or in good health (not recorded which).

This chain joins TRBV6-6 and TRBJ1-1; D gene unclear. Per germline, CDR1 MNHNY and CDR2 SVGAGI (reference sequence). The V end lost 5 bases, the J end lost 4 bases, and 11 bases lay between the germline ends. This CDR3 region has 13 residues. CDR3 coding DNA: TGTGCCAGCAGTATTAAGGGAGGCACTGAAGCTTTCTTT. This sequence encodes CASSIKGGTEAFF.

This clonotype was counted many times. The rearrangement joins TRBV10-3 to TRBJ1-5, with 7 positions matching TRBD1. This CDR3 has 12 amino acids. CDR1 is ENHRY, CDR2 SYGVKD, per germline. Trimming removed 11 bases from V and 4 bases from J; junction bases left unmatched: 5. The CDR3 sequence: CAVEQGNQPQHF. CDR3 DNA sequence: TGTGCCGTAGAACAGGGGAATCAGCCCCAGCATTTT.

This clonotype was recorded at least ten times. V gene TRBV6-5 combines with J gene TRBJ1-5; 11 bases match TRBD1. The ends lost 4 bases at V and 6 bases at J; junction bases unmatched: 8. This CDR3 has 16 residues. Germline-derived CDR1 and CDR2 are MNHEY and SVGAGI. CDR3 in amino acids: CASSFTGQGAGQPQHF. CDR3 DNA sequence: TGTGCCAGCAGTTTTACAGGACAGGGGGCCGGTCAGCCCCAGCATTTT.

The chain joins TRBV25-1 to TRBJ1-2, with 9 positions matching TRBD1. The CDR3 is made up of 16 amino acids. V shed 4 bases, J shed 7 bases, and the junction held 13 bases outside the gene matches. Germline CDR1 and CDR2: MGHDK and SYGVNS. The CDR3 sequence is CASSGNRGPLGGGYTF. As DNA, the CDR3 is TGTGCCAGCAGTGGAAACAGGGGGCCCCTTGGGGGTGGCTACACCTTC.

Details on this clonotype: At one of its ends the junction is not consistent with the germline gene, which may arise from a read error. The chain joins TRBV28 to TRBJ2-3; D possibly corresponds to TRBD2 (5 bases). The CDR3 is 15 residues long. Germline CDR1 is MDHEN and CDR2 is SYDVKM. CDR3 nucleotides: TGCGCCAGCAGACTGATCCGGGATCGTACAGATACGCAGTATTTT. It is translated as CASRLIRDRTDTQYF.

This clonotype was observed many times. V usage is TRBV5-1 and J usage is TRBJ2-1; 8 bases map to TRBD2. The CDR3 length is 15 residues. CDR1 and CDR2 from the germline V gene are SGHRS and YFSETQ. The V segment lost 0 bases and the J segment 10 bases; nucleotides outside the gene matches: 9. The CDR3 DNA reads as TGCGCCAGCAGCTTGGCTGGCGGGGGGCATACCGAGCAGTTCTTC. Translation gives CASSLAGGGHTEQFF.

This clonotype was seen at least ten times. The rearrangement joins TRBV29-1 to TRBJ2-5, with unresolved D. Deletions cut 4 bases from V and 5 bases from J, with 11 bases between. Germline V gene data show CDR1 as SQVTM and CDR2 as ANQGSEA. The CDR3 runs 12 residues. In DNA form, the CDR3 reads TGCAGCGTTGCCGATAGGCAGGAGACCCAGTACTTC. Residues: CSVADRQETQYF. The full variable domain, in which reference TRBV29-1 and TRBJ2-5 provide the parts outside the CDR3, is SAVISQKPSRDICQRGTSLTIQCQVDSQVTMMFWYRQQPGQSLTLIATANQGSEATYESGFVIDKFPISRPNLTFSTLTVSNMSPEDSSIYLCSVADRQETQYFGPGTRLLVL.

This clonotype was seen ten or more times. The CDR3 DNA sequence: TGCAGTGCTAGAGCTCGCGAGGGCTGGAACACTGAAGCTTTCTTT. It codes for CSARAREGWNTEAFF. The V and J genes are TRBV20-1 and TRBJ1-1; D remains ambiguous. The CDR3 runs 15 residues. The germline V gene encodes CDR1 DFQATT and CDR2 SNEGSKA (reference sequence). V lost 1 base, J lost 1 base, and 13 bases lay in between.